This section outlines one TCR beta chain sequence together with its context. Membership in each cohort depended on participant-reported clinical history. Symptom resolution, clearance, or two negative PCRs marked donors in Cohort 3 as recovered. This specimen comes from a study of blood T cell repertoires in COVID-19. CDR3 size: 15 residues. Between the trimmed V and J ends, which lost 6 bases and 2 bases, there was a span of 15 bases. CDR1 and CDR2 (germline): SNHLY, FYNNEI. The authors' processing: The assay estimated nucleated cells by amplifying reference gene primers. The table came from immunoSEQ multiplex PCR; TCRdb's copy has only in-frame clones and leaves some out. Clonal size and the V and J genes are those of that table, whereas D and trimming came from the DNA. The sample contains 150,000 to 200,000 clones, roughly 88% of which appear only once.

The sequenced material came from PBMCs or T cells enriched from blood (not recorded which). This chain uses TRBV2 with TRBJ2-3; D is possibly TRBD1 (5 bases). This receptor was taken from a woman younger than 35 who had recovered from COVID-19. CDR3 sequence (DNA): TGTGCCAGCAGAATGGGGCCTACATACACAGATACGCAGTATTTT. It is translated as CASRMGPTYTDTQYF.